The next 31 T cell receptor beta chains were all read from a single sample in a study of cytotoxic CD8 clonotypes in ibrutinib-treated CLL (TCRdb year 2021). In light of the paper, this sample's time point label describes: eleven to twelve months on ibrutinib. The library was obtained by the immunoSEQ multiplex PCR assay. TCRdb limited this immuneACCESS table to in-frame rearrangements with V and J called. A share of clones is missing; checked studies link under half to unresolved V genes, and the rest is unexplained. This sample lists about 140,000 clones; approximately 90% were detected once. The top ten clones comprise more than 10% of the sample. Sequencing was performed on PBMCs, taken after 12 months of ibrutinib treatment. Every receptor here comes from a human donor with chronic lymphocytic leukemia.

The V gene is TRBV20-1, the J gene TRBJ2-1; no reliable D call. This CDR3 is 11 amino acids long. From germline, CDR1 is DFQATT and CDR2 SNEGSKA (reference sequence). V lost 3 bases, J lost 3 bases, and 3 bases lay in between. CDR3 in DNA: TGCAGTGCTAGGGACTACAATGAGCAGTTCTTC. Translating gives CSARDYNEQFF.

This clone was detected only once. The chain joins TRBV19 to TRBJ2-7; 10 bases fit TRBD2. V shed 5 bases and J 3 bases; nucleotides not matched to a gene: 7. This CDR3 has 15 amino acids. Germline CDR1 is LNHDA and CDR2 is SQIVND (reference sequence). The CDR3 sequence: CASSSPLAGYYEQYF. In nucleotides, the CDR3 is TGTGCCAGTAGTTCGCCACTAGCGGGATACTACGAGCAGTACTTC.

This rearrangement joins TRBV18 to TRBJ2-1; weak D call: TRBD2 (6 bases). Trimming shortened V by 3 bases and J by 9 bases, and 24 bases separated the two germline ends. This CDR3 has 17 amino acids. Germline CDR1 reads KGHSH; CDR2 reads LQKENI. The CDR3 region has the DNA TGTGCCAGCTCACCGAAGGGGATTCCTTCGGGACTTGGTGAGCAGTTCTTC. The encoded protein is CASSPKGIPSGLGEQFF.

The V call is TRBV7-2, the J call TRBJ2-3; no firm D call. The CDR3 sequence is 14 residues long. The germline V gene has CDR1 SGHTA and CDR2 FQGNSA. Trimming took off 5 bases at V and 9 bases at J, with 18 bases between the two ends. Here the CDR3 reads CASSPNLGPGTQYF. CDR3 sequence (DNA): TGTGCCAGCAGCCCAAACCTCGGTCCTGGAACGCAGTATTTT.

This clone was detected only once. This chain links TRBV9 with TRBJ2-7; TRBD2 matches 8 bases. Germline assignment: CDR1 SGDLS and CDR2 YYNGEE. CDR3 length equals 15 residues. V dropped 1 base and J dropped 2; count of bases not matched to a gene: 5. CDR3: CASSVLAGQTYEQYF. The DNA of the CDR3 is TGTGCCAGCAGCGTACTAGCGGGCCAGACCTACGAGCAGTACTTC. The full variable domain, in which reference TRBV9 and TRBJ2-7 provide the parts outside the CDR3, is DSGVTQTPKHLITATGQRVTLRCSPRSGDLSVYWYQQSLDQGLQFLIQYYNGEERAKGNILERFSAQQFPDLHSELNLSSLELGDSALYFCASSVLAGQTYEQYFGPGTRLTVT.

The J gene is TRBJ2-7, the V gene TRBV13; 16 nucleotides line up with TRBD2. CDR1 is PRHDT and CDR2 is FYEKMQ in the germline V gene (reference sequence). The CDR3 has 17 amino acids. The V and J ends lost 4 bases and 1 base, in that order; junction bases with no gene match: 4. CDR3 protein: CASSSGTSGRGSYEQYF. CDR3 DNA sequence: TGTGCCAGCAGCTCAGGGACTAGCGGGAGGGGGTCCTACGAGCAGTACTTC.

This chain connects TRBV6-5 to TRBJ2-7; 8 nucleotides align to TRBD1. Trimming removed 6 bases from V and 8 bases from J; junction bases left unmatched: 3. Germline-derived CDR1 and CDR2 are MNHEY and SVGAGI. CDR3 length: 11 residues. CDR3 region: CASSRGRKQYF. For the CDR3, the DNA is TGTGCCAGCAGCAGGGGGCGCAAGCAGTACTTC.

This clone has a handful of counts. The CDR3 sequence: CASSQGVLGERGSNEQFF. The CDR3 DNA follows: TGCGCCAGCAGCCAAGGCGTGCTTGGGGAGCGGGGGTCGAATGAGCAGTTCTTC. The gene calls are TRBV4-1 and TRBJ2-1; 8 nucleotides line up with TRBD2. This CDR3 is 18 amino acids long. Germline V gives CDR1 MGHRA, CDR2 YSYEKL. With V trimmed by 1 base and J by 7 bases, 15 bases remained unmatched.

This chain joins TRBV6-5 and TRBJ2-7; tentatively, D is TRBD2 (5 bases). Between the trimmed V and J ends, which lost 5 bases and 2 bases, there was a span of 13 bases. Germline values: CDR1 MNHEY, CDR2 SVGAGI. The CDR3 contains 14 residues. DNA for the CDR3: TGTGCCAGCAGTCCTCGTGGAGGAACCTACGAGCAGTACTTC. Encoded protein: CASSPRGGTYEQYF.

This chain joins TRBV13 and TRBJ2-1, with D maybe TRBD2 (6 bases). Trimming pared 3 bases from V and 7 bases from J, leaving 16 bases between. This CDR3 is built from 15 residues. The germline V gene encodes CDR1 PRHDT and CDR2 FYEKMQ (reference sequence). The CDR3 sequence: CASSFAGSQGNEQFF. For the CDR3, the DNA is TGTGCCAGCAGCTTCGCCGGGAGCCAAGGGAATGAGCAGTTCTTC.

This chain links TRBV28 with TRBJ2-4; TRBD1 matches at 7 bases. From germline, CDR1 is MDHEN and CDR2 SYDVKM. The V segment lost 7 bases and the J segment 0 bases; nucleotides outside the gene matches: 15. The CDR3 extends over 18 amino acids. CDR3 sequence (DNA): TGTGCCAGCATCCCAAGTGGGACAGCCTACTTAGCCAAAAACATTCAGTACTTC. This codes for CASIPSGTAYLAKNIQYF.

The V gene is TRBV28, the J gene TRBJ2-7, with 11 nucleotides matching TRBD1. Germline assignment: CDR1 MDHEN and CDR2 SYDVKM. The CDR3 is 13 residues long. V shed 8 bases, J shed 6 bases, and the junction held 6 bases outside the gene matches. CDR3: CASLPGQGGEQYF. DNA of the CDR3: TGTGCCAGCCTACCGGGACAGGGGGGCGAGCAGTACTTC.

Only a few counts were recorded for this clone. This chain connects TRBV5-1 to TRBJ2-7; D might be TRBD1 or TRBD2, each matching 6 bases. Trimming shortened V by 4 bases and J by 4 bases, and 15 bases separated the two germline ends. There are 14 residues in the CDR3. Per germline, CDR1 SGHRS and CDR2 YFSETQ. CDR3 DNA sequence: TGCGCCAGCAGCCAGGACCAGGGGAGGTACGAGCAGTACTTC. Translated: CASSQDQGRYEQYF.

The rearrangement joins TRBV10-2 to TRBJ2-7; possible D gene TRBD2, 6 bases. CDR1 WSHSY and CDR2 SAAADI come from the germline V gene. This CDR3 has 15 amino acids. V was pared by 2 bases and J by 2 bases, with 13 bases between. CDR3 sequence: CASSELAGRTYEQYF. The CDR3 nucleotides are TGCGCCAGCAGTGAGCTTGCGGGACGGACCTACGAGCAGTACTTC.

The CDR3 loop is CASSVGYGYNEQFF. The CDR3 DNA follows: TGTGCCAGCAGCGTAGGGTACGGCTACAATGAGCAGTTCTTC. V usage is TRBV9 and J usage is TRBJ2-1, with D hard to call. Germline CDR1 SGDLS, CDR2 YYNGEE. Trimming took off 0 bases at V and 3 bases at J, with 7 bases between the two ends. CDR3 length: 14 residues.

The chain recombines TRBV7-2 with TRBJ2-7; maybe TRBD2 (6 bases). The CDR3 is made up of 15 amino acids. Trimming took off 0 bases at V and 3 bases at J, with 12 bases between the two ends. Germline CDR1 SGHTA, CDR2 FQGNSA. The CDR3 loop is CASSLAGGNDYEQYF. The CDR3 coding sequence is TGTGCCAGCAGCTTAGCCGGCGGGAATGACTACGAGCAGTACTTC.

This chain connects TRBV11-3 to TRBJ2-2, with TRBD2 identical over 8 bases. This CDR3 comprises 18 residues. Germline values: CDR1 SGHNT, CDR2 YENEEA. V was clipped by 1 base and J by 4 bases; unmatched bases: 11. For the CDR3, the DNA is TGTGCCAGCAGCTTAGGCGGGGGGCGTATTGCTGGCACCGGGGAGCTGTTTTTT. It translates to CASSLGGGRIAGTGELFF.

The chain employs TRBV6-5 and TRBJ1-5; D gene ambiguous. The CDR3 consists of 14 residues. Trimming stripped 0 bases from V and 7 bases from J, with 10 bases between. CDR1 is MNHEY, CDR2 SVGAGI, per germline. The CDR3 coding sequence is TGTGCCAGCAGTTACTCGATCACGGACCAGCCCCAGCATTTT. It encodes CASSYSITDQPQHF.

The chain links TRBV5-1 to TRBJ2-1; 9 bases are shared with TRBD1. V lost 0 bases to trimming and J lost 9 bases; unmatched junction nucleotides: 10. This CDR3 has 16 residues. Germline V gene data show CDR1 as SGHRS and CDR2 as YFSETQ. In DNA form, the CDR3 reads TGCGCCAGCAGCTTGGTGTCGGGACAGGGTGTTAGTGAGCAGTTCTTC. Amino acids: CASSLVSGQGVSEQFF.

This chain links TRBV19 with TRBJ2-2; the D gene is possibly TRBD1 (5 bases). This CDR3 is built from 12 residues. Germline assignment: CDR1 LNHDA and CDR2 SQIVND (reference sequence). Trimming took 3 bases from V and 6 from J, leaving 5 bases between them. The CDR3 coding sequence is TGTGCCAGTAGTATGACAGCCGGGGAGCTGTTTTTT. Residues: CASSMTAGELFF.

The V gene is TRBV6-6, the J gene TRBJ1-1, with D perhaps matching TRBD1 (6 bases). CDR3 length equals 14 residues. Germline V lookup: CDR1 MNHNY, CDR2 SVGAGI (reference sequence). V lost 2 bases and J 2 bases, leaving 9 bases between the germline ends. Here the CDR3 DNA reads TGTGCCAGCAGTTACCAGGGGATTAACACTGAAGCTTTCTTT. Amino acids: CASSYQGINTEAFF.

V is TRBV19 and J is TRBJ1-5, with 9 positions matching TRBD1. The CDR3 contains 14 residues. Looked up from germline, CDR1 is LNHDA and CDR2 is SQIVND (reference sequence). V was pared by 7 bases and J by 8 bases, with 9 bases of the junction left unmatched. The CDR3 reads CASILQGAGEPQHF. CDR3 bases: TGTGCCAGTATTCTACAGGGGGCAGGGGAGCCCCAGCATTTT.

Written as DNA, the CDR3 is TGTGCCAGCAGCTTGATATCCGGGACTAGTCAAGATACGCAGTATTTT. The encoded protein is CASSLISGTSQDTQYF. The chain joins TRBV7-3 to TRBJ2-3; 8 nucleotides agree with TRBD2. The CDR3 totals 16 residues. Trimming at V came to 3 bases and at J to 5 bases, leaving 10 bases not matched to a gene. CDR1 and CDR2 from the germline V gene are SGHTA and FQGTGA. The variable domain in full, completed from reference TRBV7-3 and TRBJ2-3, reads GAGVSQTPSNKVTEKGKYVELRCDPISGHTALYWYRQSLGQGPEFLIYFQGTGAADDSGLPNDRFFAVRPEGSVSTLKIQRTERGDSAVYLCASSLISGTSQDTQYFGPGTRLTVL.

The rearrangement joins TRBV10-3 to TRBJ2-7; D is uncertain. The CDR3 spans 12 residues. The V end lost 8 bases, the J end lost 5 bases, and 13 bases lay between the germline ends. In germline, CDR1 is ENHRY, CDR2 SYGVKD. The CDR3 bases are TGTGCCATCTCAAGTCGTACCAACGAGCAGTACTTC. It translates to CAISSRTNEQYF.

This chain links TRBV9 with TRBJ2-3; 8 bases match TRBD2. Losses at the gene ends were 2 bases for V and 6 bases for J; bases not matched to a gene: 5. Germline V lookup: CDR1 SGDLS, CDR2 YYNGEE. The length of the CDR3 is 14 residues. Here the CDR3 reads CASSVSGGLDTQYF. The CDR3 DNA is TGTGCCAGCAGCGTCTCGGGAGGGCTGGATACGCAGTATTTT.

The chain uses TRBV28 and TRBJ1-2, with no clear D. V was trimmed by 2 bases and J by 4 bases, leaving 11 bases between them. This CDR3 region has 14 residues. From germline, CDR1 is MDHEN and CDR2 SYDVKM. The CDR3 region is CASSLPVVFYGYTF. CDR3 nucleotide sequence: TGTGCCAGCAGTTTACCCGTCGTCTTCTATGGCTACACCTTC.

This clone was recorded once. The chain joins TRBV7-9 to TRBJ1-4; D not certain. This CDR3 has 15 amino acids. The germline V gene encodes CDR1 SEHNR and CDR2 FQNEAQ (reference sequence). The ends were cut back, 4 bases at V and 0 bases at J, with 9 bases in the middle. CDR3 DNA sequence: TGTGCCAGCAGCTCCTACAGTGCAACTAATGAAAAACTGTTTTTT. Translated, it gives CASSSYSATNEKLFF.

This chain links TRBV6-6 with TRBJ2-7, with a possible D match to TRBD1 (6 bases). CDR1 and CDR2 from the germline V gene are MNHNY and SVGAGI (reference sequence). Trimming stripped 8 bases from V and 0 bases from J, with 14 bases between. CDR3 length: 14 amino acids. The CDR3 region is CASGTGTPSYEQYF. In DNA form, the CDR3 reads TGTGCCAGCGGCACCGGGACACCCTCCTACGAGCAGTACTTC.

At least ten counts were recorded for this clone. The rearrangement joins TRBV9 to TRBJ1-2; 8 nucleotides agree with TRBD1. V trimming: 3 bases; J trimming: 8 bases; junction bases outside the gene matches: 6. The CDR3 has 13 residues. Germline values: CDR1 SGDLS, CDR2 YYNGEE. CDR3 loop: CASSGKTGAGYTF. CDR3 nucleotides: TGTGCCAGCAGCGGAAAGACAGGGGCAGGCTACACCTTC.

This clone was observed a single time. V is TRBV7-6 and J is TRBJ1-5; weak D call: TRBD1 (5 bases). Per the germline V gene, CDR1 is SGHVS and CDR2 is FNYEAQ. Trimming cost V 3 bases and J 0 bases, with 21 bases left between them. CDR3 length: 19 amino acids. The CDR3 here is CASSLRTGTSGYSNQPQHF. CDR3 in DNA: TGTGCCAGCAGCTTGCGGACCGGGACCTCCGGGTATAGCAATCAGCCCCAGCATTTT.

The CDR3 sequence: CASSETQGYYEQYF. The CDR3 DNA reads TGTGCCAGCTCAGAAACACAGGGATACTACGAGCAGTACTTC. The V gene is TRBV18, the J gene TRBJ2-7; D is possibly TRBD1 (6 bases). The CDR3 is 14 residues long. The germline V and J ends were trimmed by 5 bases and 3 bases, with 14 bases remaining between them. The V gene's germline CDR1 is KGHSH and CDR2 LQKENI.